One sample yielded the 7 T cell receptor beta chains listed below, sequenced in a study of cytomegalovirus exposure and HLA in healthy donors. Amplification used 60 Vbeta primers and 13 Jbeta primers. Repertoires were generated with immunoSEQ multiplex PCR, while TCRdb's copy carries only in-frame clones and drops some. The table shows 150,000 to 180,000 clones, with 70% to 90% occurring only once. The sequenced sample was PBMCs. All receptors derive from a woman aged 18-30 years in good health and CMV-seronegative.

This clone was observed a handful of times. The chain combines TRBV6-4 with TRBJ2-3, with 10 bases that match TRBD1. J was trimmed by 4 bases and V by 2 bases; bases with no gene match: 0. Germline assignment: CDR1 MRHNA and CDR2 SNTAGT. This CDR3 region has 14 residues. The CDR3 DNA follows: TGTGCCAGCAGTGACGGGACAGGGGCAGATACGCAGTATTTT. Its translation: CASSDGTGADTQYF.

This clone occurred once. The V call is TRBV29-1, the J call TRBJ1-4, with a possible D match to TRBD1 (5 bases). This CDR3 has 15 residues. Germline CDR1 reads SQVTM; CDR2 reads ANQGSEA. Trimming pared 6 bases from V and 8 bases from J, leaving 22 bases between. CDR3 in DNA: TGCAGCGTGCAGGGAGGCGACTCCAGAGGGGAAAAACTGTTTTTT. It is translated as CSVQGGDSRGEKLFF.

CDR3: CASSSPGQGFHEQYF. The CDR3 nucleotides are TGCGCCAGCAGCTCGCCGGGACAGGGGTTCCACGAGCAGTACTTC. This chain joins TRBV5-1 and TRBJ2-5; 10 bases are shared with TRBD1. Matching the DNA end better, TRBJ2-7 makes the J call doubtful. The CDR3 length is 15 residues. The germline V gene encodes CDR1 SGHRS and CDR2 YFSETQ.

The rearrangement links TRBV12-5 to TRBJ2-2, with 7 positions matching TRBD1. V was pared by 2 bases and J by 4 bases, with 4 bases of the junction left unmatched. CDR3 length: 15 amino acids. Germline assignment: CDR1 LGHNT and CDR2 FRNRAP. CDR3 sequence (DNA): TGTGCTAGTGGTTTGAGACAGGGTGGCACCGGGGAGCTGTTTTTT. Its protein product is CASGLRQGGTGELFF.

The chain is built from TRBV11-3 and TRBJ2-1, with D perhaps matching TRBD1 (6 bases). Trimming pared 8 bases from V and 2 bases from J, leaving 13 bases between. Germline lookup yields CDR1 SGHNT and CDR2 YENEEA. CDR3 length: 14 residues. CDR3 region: CASSRGSAYNEQFF. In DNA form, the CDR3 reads TGTGCCAGCTCTAGGGGGAGTGCCTACAATGAGCAGTTCTTC.

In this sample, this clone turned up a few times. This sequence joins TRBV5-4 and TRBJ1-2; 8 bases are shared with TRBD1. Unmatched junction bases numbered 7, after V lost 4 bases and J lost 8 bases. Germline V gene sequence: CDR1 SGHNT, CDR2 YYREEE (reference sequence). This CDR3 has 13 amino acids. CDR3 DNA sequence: TGTGCCAGCAGCATTCGAGACAGGGGCGGCTACACCTTC. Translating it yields CASSIRDRGGYTF.

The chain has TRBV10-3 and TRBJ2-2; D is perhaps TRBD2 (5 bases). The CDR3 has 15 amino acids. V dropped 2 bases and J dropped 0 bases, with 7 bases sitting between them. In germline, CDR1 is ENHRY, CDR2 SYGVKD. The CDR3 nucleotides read TGTGCCATCAGTGAGGTGCGGGCGAACACCGGGGAGCTGTTTTTT. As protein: CAISEVRANTGELFF.